This T cell receptor (beta chain) stems from a study of blood T cell repertoires in COVID-19. Study-level background: The origin of the acute and convalescent COVID-19 samples was the United States, Italy and Spain. PBMCs, B-cell-depleted T cells, or T cells were the source of the cDNA or gDNA that made up the material.

CDR1 is SGHVS and CDR2 is FQNEAQ in the germline V gene. J gave up 1 base and V 4 bases, and 3 bases lay outside the gene matches. The CDR3 contains 17 residues. How the authors handled the data: Nucleated cell counts were estimated from reference gene primer amplification. Data came from immunoSEQ multiplex PCR; TCRdb stores just in-frame clones and leaves some out. V and J calls and clone size are copied from that table; D and trimming were computed from the DNA. Of over 120,000 clones listed, roughly 81% were seen once; the top ten hold about 2.6%. The source material was peripheral blood. The clonotype comes from a human donor with acute or convalescent COVID-19. The donor label of this sample is uncertain. The gene calls are TRBV7-8 and TRBJ2-1; 14 bases match TRBD2. CDR3 sequence reads: CASSSRLAGGSYNEQFF. The CDR3 DNA sequence: TGTGCCAGCAGCTCACGACTAGCGGGGGGGTCCTACAATGAGCAGTTCTTC.